The 4 T cell receptor beta chains reported below all come from one sample, sequenced in a study of T cell changes during pregnancy in multiple sclerosis. The assay was immunoSEQ multiplex PCR, and TCRdb's table has in-frame clones only and misses some. Among 70,000 to 95,000 clones listed, 89% were seen once. The sequencing here drew on peripheral blood, taken before pregnancy. The receptors here all came from a female donor with multiple sclerosis, enrolled in a pregnancy study.

The J gene is TRBJ2-7, the V gene TRBV2; a weak D match, TRBD1 (6 bases). This CDR3 spans 14 amino acids. Germline V gene lookup returns CDR1 SNHLY and CDR2 FYNNEI. Trimming removed 2 bases from V and 2 bases from J, with 10 bases in between. The CDR3 DNA sequence: TGTGCCAGCAGTGAACAGGGGATCGCCTACGAGCAGTACTTC. Its translation is CASSEQGIAYEQYF.

This chain links TRBV19 with TRBJ1-6; D not resolved. Germline loops: CDR1 LNHDA, CDR2 SQIVND (reference sequence). The CDR3 sequence is 12 residues long. The V end lost 3 bases, the J end lost 7 bases, and 4 bases lay between the germline ends. CDR3 coding DNA: TGTGCCAGTAGTATCAGAAATTCACCCCTCCACTTT. Protein: CASSIRNSPLHF.

V is TRBV30 and J is TRBJ1-1; D remains ambiguous. V lost 5 bases, J lost 0 bases, and 4 bases lay in between. The CDR3 is 11 amino acids. Germline lookup yields CDR1 GTSNPN and CDR2 SVGIG (reference sequence). CDR3 DNA sequence: TGTGCCTGGGACATGAACACTGAAGCTTTCTTT. Translated, it gives CAWDMNTEAFF.

DNA of the CDR3: TGTGCCACCAGCCGTGGTCGGTACACCGGGGAGCTGTTTTTT. Residues: CATSRGRYTGELFF. The rearrangement joins TRBV15 to TRBJ2-2; D uncertain. The V gene's germline CDR1 is LNHNV and CDR2 YYDKDF (reference sequence). This CDR3 comprises 14 residues. V lost 5 bases to trimming and J lost 3 bases, with 10 bases between them.